Ten or more counts support the clone carrying this T cell receptor beta chain. TCRdb called the RT-PCR reads again in MiXCR, with one record for every CDR3 protein. The sample has about 700,000 distinct CDR3 sequences; 13% to 15% are singletons. The V segment lost 8 bases and the J segment 4 bases; nucleotides outside the gene matches: 7. The CDR3 has 14 residues. The germline V gene has CDR1 MNHEY and CDR2 SVGAGI. Sequencing was done on a sample of memory CD4+ T cells from blood. The rearrangement links TRBV6-5 to TRBJ2-5, with 10 bases identical to TRBD1. The TCR comes from a female donor in good health, serving as a healthy control. As DNA, the CDR3 is TGTGCCAGCTCCAAAGGACAGGGGGTAGAGACCCAGTACTTC. Amino acid sequence: CASSKGQGVETQYF.